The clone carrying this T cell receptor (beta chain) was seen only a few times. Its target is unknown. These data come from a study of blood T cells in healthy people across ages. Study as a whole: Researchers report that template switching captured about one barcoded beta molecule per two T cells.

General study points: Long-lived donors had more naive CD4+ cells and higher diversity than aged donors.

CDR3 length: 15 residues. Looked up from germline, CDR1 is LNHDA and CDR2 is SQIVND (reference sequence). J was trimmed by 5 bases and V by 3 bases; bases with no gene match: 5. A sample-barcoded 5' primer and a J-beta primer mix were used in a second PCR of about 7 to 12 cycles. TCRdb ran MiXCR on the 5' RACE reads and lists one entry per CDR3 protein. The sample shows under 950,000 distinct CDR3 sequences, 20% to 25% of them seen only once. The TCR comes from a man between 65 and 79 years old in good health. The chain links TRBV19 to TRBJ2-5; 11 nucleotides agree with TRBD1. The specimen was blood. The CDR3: CASSIGQGARETQYF. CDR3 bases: TGTGCCAGTAGTATCGGACAGGGGGCTCGGGAGACCCAGTACTTC.